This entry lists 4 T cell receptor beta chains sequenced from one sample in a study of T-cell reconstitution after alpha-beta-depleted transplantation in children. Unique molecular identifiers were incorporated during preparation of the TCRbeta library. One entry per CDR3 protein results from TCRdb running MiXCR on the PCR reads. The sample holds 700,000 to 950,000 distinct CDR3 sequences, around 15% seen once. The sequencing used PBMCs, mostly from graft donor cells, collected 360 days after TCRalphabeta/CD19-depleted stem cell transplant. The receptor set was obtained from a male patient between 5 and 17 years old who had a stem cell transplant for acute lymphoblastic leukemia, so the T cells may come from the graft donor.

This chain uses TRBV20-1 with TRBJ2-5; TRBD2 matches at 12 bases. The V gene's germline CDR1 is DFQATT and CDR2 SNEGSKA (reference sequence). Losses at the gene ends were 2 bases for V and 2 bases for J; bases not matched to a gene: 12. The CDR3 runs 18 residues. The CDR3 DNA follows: TGCAGTGCTAGAAGTAAGGGACTAGCGGGCGTCAGTCAAGAGACCCAGTACTTC. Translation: CSARSKGLAGVSQETQYF.

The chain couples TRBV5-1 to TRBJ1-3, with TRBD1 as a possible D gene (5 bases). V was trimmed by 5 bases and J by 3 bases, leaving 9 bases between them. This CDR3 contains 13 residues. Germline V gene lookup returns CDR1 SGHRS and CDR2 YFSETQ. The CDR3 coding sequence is TGCGCCAGCAGTCTACAGGTTGGAAACACCATATATTTT. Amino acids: CASSLQVGNTIYF.

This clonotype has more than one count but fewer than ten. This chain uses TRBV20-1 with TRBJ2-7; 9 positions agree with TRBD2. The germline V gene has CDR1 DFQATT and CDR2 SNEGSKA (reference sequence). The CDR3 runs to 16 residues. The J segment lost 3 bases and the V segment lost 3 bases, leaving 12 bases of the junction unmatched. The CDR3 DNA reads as TGCAGTGCTAGCCCACCACTAAGCGGGAGGTTCTACGAGCAGTACTTC. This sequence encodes CSASPPLSGRFYEQYF.

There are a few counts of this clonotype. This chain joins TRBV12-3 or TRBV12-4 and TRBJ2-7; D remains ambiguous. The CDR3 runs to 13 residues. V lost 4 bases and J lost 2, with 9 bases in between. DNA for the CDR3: TGTGCCAGCAGTTGGGCCGAACCCTACGAGCAGTACTTC. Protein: CASSWAEPYEQYF.